This T cell receptor beta chain originates from a study of OX40 agonist ivuxolimab in advanced cancers. The CDR3 has 16 residues. V gave up 4 bases and J gave up 6 bases; unmatched junction bases: 9. Germline CDR1 reads LGHNA; CDR2 reads YNFKEQ. Profiled with immunoSEQ multiplex PCR; TCRdb holds only in-frame clones, not every one. This table has roughly 98,000 clones, roughly 83% appearing once. This sequence was found in an adult with an advanced solid tumor such as melanoma, head and neck, liver or kidney cancer. Here the sequenced sample was CD4+ or CD8+ T cells sorted from blood, taken in a trial of the OX40 agonist ivuxolimab. The chain uses TRBV4-2 and TRBJ1-5, with TRBD1 matching over 10 bases. The CDR3 DNA reads as TGTGCCAGCAGCCGAGAACGGACAGGGGGATCTCAGCCCCAGCATTTT. Amino acids: CASSRERTGGSQPQHF.